This TCR beta chain was captured in a study of shared clonotypes between healthy human individuals. Study-wide points: Generation probabilities of non-shared clonotypes were lower (relative to those shared by all four donors). Estimated richness values were generally larger in naive subsets than in memory subsets.

It was across several immunoSEQ plates that each subset's genomic DNA was evenly split. TCRdb's copy holds only in-frame clones and misses some; the assay was immunoSEQ multiplex PCR. The data show about 2.3 million clones, 85% to 95% seen once. Nashville, Tennessee was home to all donors, who were Caucasian adults. About this clone itself: Its antigen is not identified.

The source of this sequence is a man aged 18-30 years in good health. Some clones in this sample may be carry-over from other donors' samples. Sequencing used naive CD4+ T cells from PBMCs. Sample subset: CD45RA+ positively selected.

The CDR3 region has the DNA TGTGCCAGCAGCGGACTAGCGGGAGGGTTCGATGAGCAGTTCTTC. Residues: CASSGLAGGFDEQFF. This chain links TRBV6-1 with TRBJ2-1, with 15 nucleotides matching TRBD2. Per the germline V gene, CDR1 is MNHNS and CDR2 is SASEGT. V was clipped by 6 bases and J by 8 bases; unmatched bases: 5. The CDR3 spans 15 residues.